Listed here are 28 T cell receptor beta chains from one sample, sequenced in a study of blood T cells in healthy people across ages. The use of a sample-barcoded 5' primer and a J-beta primer mix characterized a second PCR of 7 to 11 cycles. TCRdb passed the 5' RACE reads through MiXCR, listing each CDR3 protein once. Among about 1.8 million distinct CDR3 sequences listed, 40% to 55% were seen once. Sequenced material: blood. These receptors were obtained from a middle-aged woman in good health.

CDR3 bases: TGTGCCAGCAGCCTCAAGGGGTTCCCCCAGTACTTC. Protein sequence: CASSLKGFPQYF. The chain has TRBV7-2 and TRBJ2-7, with D maybe TRBD1 (5 bases). The CDR3 consists of 12 residues. Germline V gene lookup returns CDR1 SGHTA and CDR2 FQGNSA. V was cut by 5 bases and J by 10 bases, with 15 bases left in between.

This clonotype was seen just once. CDR3: CASSPNHVLFVDGYTF. For the CDR3, the DNA is TGCGCCAGCAGCCCTAATCATGTGTTATTTGTGGATGGCTACACCTTC. The V gene is TRBV4-3, the J gene TRBJ1-2; no clear D. The CDR3 covers 16 residues. V was shortened by 4 bases and J by 6 bases, with 21 bases between the two germline ends. The V gene's germline CDR1 is LGHNA and CDR2 YSLEER.

The chain is built from TRBV15 and TRBJ1-6, with TRBD1 matching 9 bases. Trimming took 2 bases from V and 11 from J; bases not matched to a gene: 10. CDR3 size: 16 residues. The V gene's germline CDR1 is LNHNV and CDR2 YYDKDF (reference sequence). CDR3 bases: TGTGCCACCAGCAGAATCACCGGGACAGGGCTTCCACCCCTCCACTTT. It is translated as CATSRITGTGLPPLHF.

The chain links TRBV11-2 to TRBJ1-1; 10 bases map to TRBD1. CDR3 length equals 14 residues. V was pared by 3 bases and J by 10 bases, with 8 bases of the junction left unmatched. Germline values: CDR1 SGHAT, CDR2 FQNNGV. CDR3 sequence: CASSLISGTGAAFF. Written as DNA, the CDR3 is TGTGCCAGCAGCTTGATATCCGGGACAGGGGCAGCTTTCTTT. Complete variable domain (other parts from reference TRBV11-2 and TRBJ1-1): EAGVAQSPRYKIIEKRQSVAFWCNPISGHATLYWYQQILGQGPKLLIQFQNNGVVDDSQLPKDRFSAERLKGVDSTLKIQPAKLEDSAVYLCASSLISGTGAAFFGQGTRLTVV.

The V gene is TRBV5-6, the J gene TRBJ1-2; D unclear. The CDR3 is 18 residues long. Germline V lookup: CDR1 SGHDT, CDR2 YYEEEE. V was cut by 0 bases and J by 0 bases, with 18 bases left in between. DNA for the CDR3: TGTGCCAGCAGCTTGGCCTTCGACAAGTTTAGAGCTAACTATGGCTACACCTTC. It specifies CASSLAFDKFRANYGYTF.

This clonotype was picked up many times. The rearrangement uses TRBV7-2 and TRBJ2-6; the D gene is possibly TRBD1 (6 bases). The germline V gene encodes CDR1 SGHTA and CDR2 FQGNSA. Trimming took 5 bases from V and 0 from J, leaving 11 bases between them. This CDR3 comprises 16 residues. The CDR3 sequence: CASSLQGTSGANVLTF. The CDR3, as DNA: TGTGCCAGCAGCCTACAGGGAACCTCTGGGGCCAACGTCCTGACTTTC. The complete variable domain, with remaining parts taken from reference TRBV7-2 and TRBJ2-6, reads GAGVSQSPSNKVTEKGKDVELRCDPISGHTALYWYRQSLGQGLEFLIYFQGNSAPDKSGLPSDRFSAERTGGSVSTLTIQRTQQEDSAVYLCASSLQGTSGANVLTFGAGSRLTVL.

This clonotype came up a few times. J is TRBJ2-7 and V is TRBV20-1; no firm D call. Germline CDR1 reads DFQATT; CDR2 reads SNEGSKA (reference sequence). The CDR3 extends over 11 amino acids. The V end lost 5 bases, the J end lost 1 base, and 6 bases lay between the germline ends. The CDR3 DNA follows: TGCAGTGCTCTAGGGTCCTACGAGCAGTACTTC. Encoded protein: CSALGSYEQYF.

The chain employs TRBV20-1 and TRBJ2-3; the D gene could be TRBD1 or TRBD2 (5 bases each). V lost 6 bases and J lost 5, with 12 bases in between. The CDR3 contains 12 residues. CDR1 is DFQATT and CDR2 is SNEGSKA in the germline V gene (reference sequence). The CDR3 DNA reads TGCAGTGCCCTACGAGGGGAAGATACGCAGTATTTT. This sequence encodes CSALRGEDTQYF.

Turning to this clonotype: A read error may be the cause here, since a much bigger clone is one base away. This sequence joins TRBV24-1 and TRBJ2-5; D gene uncertain. Germline V gene data show CDR1 as KGHDR and CDR2 as SFDVKD. Deletions cut 3 bases from V and 11 bases from J, with 9 bases between. CDR3 length: 11 residues. The CDR3 loop is CATSDHNEQYF. CDR3 nucleotide sequence: TGTGCCACCAGTGATCACAATGAGCAGTACTTC.

This chain's CDR3 is CASSYRASQDTQYF. The CDR3 DNA follows: TGTGCCAGCAGTTACAGGGCTTCCCAGGATACGCAGTATTTT. The chain carries TRBV6-5 and TRBJ2-3, with unresolved D. The CDR3 runs 14 residues. Trimming removed 2 bases from V and 6 bases from J, with 12 bases in between. Germline V lookup: CDR1 MNHEY, CDR2 SVGAGI.

This clonotype was seen more than once but under ten times. The chain uses TRBV27 and TRBJ1-5; 8 bases agree with TRBD1. The V gene's germline CDR1 is MNHEY and CDR2 SMNVEV (reference sequence). Trimming took 4 bases from V and 0 from J; bases not matched to a gene: 2. The CDR3 has 15 residues. CDR3 in DNA: TGTGCCAGCAGTTCGGACAGGGCTAGCAATCAGCCCCAGCATTTT. Residues: CASSSDRASNQPQHF.

This clonotype appeared a single time. V usage is TRBV20-1 and J usage is TRBJ2-3; tentatively, D is TRBD2 (6 bases). V was cut by 3 bases and J by 6 bases, with 19 bases left in between. This CDR3 has 15 amino acids. Germline V gene lookup returns CDR1 DFQATT and CDR2 SNEGSKA (reference sequence). DNA of the CDR3: TGCAGTGCTAGTGGCGGCGGGGCCGGTCTGGATACGCAGTATTTT. It yields the protein CSASGGGAGLDTQYF.

V is TRBV7-2 and J is TRBJ2-1, with a tentative D call TRBD2 (6 bases). Trimming took off 5 bases at V and 9 bases at J, with 11 bases between the two ends. CDR3 length: 12 amino acids. From germline, CDR1 is SGHTA and CDR2 FQGNSA. CDR3 residues: CASSTAGFEQFF. CDR3 nucleotides: TGTGCCAGCAGCACAGCGGGCTTTGAGCAGTTCTTC.

The V and J genes are TRBV5-1 and TRBJ1-2; D is undetermined. V was trimmed by 4 bases and J by 8 bases, leaving 12 bases between them. The CDR3 contains 12 residues. The germline V gene has CDR1 SGHRS and CDR2 YFSETQ. CDR3 sequence (DNA): TGCGCCAGCAGCCTTAGCCAATGGGGCTACACCTTC. It specifies CASSLSQWGYTF.

This clonotype was picked up a small number of times. The CDR3 nucleotides are TGTGCCAGCAGCTTGGTTTCAGGGGAGGCTTTCTTT. The encoded protein is CASSLVSGEAFF. This chain connects TRBV5-6 to TRBJ1-1, with TRBD1 as a possible D gene (6 bases). The CDR3 totals 12 residues. Germline V gives CDR1 SGHDT, CDR2 YYEEEE. Trimming left V 0 bases short and J 11 bases short, with 11 bases between.

The chain links TRBV20-1 to TRBJ2-3; D ambiguous. This CDR3 comprises 13 residues. Germline CDR1 and CDR2: DFQATT and SNEGSKA (reference sequence). The V end was cut by 5 bases, the J end by 0 bases, with 9 bases between. The chain's CDR3 is CSAPPASTDTQYF. CDR3 coding DNA: TGCAGTGCTCCGCCCGCTAGCACAGATACGCAGTATTTT.

This chain links TRBV7-2 with TRBJ1-5, with D perhaps TRBD1 (5 bases). V shed 3 bases and J shed 9 bases, with 6 bases lying between them. The CDR3 covers 11 residues. Germline V gene data show CDR1 as SGHTA and CDR2 as FQGNSA. DNA for the CDR3: TGTGCCAGCAGCTTTGGGGGGCCCCAGCATTTT. This encodes CASSFGGPQHF.

The J gene is TRBJ1-5, the V gene TRBV20-1; D may be TRBD1 (6 bases). Trimming cost V 0 bases and J 1 base, with 10 bases left between them. Germline CDR1 DFQATT, CDR2 SNEGSKA (reference sequence). The CDR3 has 15 amino acids. CDR3 DNA sequence: TGCAGTGCTAGAGAGACAGGAGCAAGCAATCAGCCCCAGCATTTT. It encodes CSARETGASNQPQHF.

The rearrangement joins TRBV6-2 or TRBV6-3 to TRBJ2-1; TRBD2 matches 10 bases. Unmatched junction bases numbered 9, after V lost 5 bases and J lost 2 bases. Looked up from germline, CDR1 is MNHEY and CDR2 is SVGEGT. The CDR3 spans 17 residues. The CDR3 spells CASSPTSGVTTYNEQFF. Written as DNA, the CDR3 is TGTGCCAGCAGTCCTACTAGCGGGGTCACTACCTACAATGAGCAGTTCTTC.

This clonotype was detected a few times. The chain couples TRBV7-2 to TRBJ2-2; D ambiguous. The CDR3 is 15 amino acids. Germline V lookup: CDR1 SGHTA, CDR2 FQGNSA. Between the trimmed V and J ends, which lost 1 base and 1 base, there was a span of 7 bases. CDR3 nucleotides: TGTGCCAGCAGCTTAGGCAGCCAGAACACCGGGGAGCTGTTTTTT. Its protein is CASSLGSQNTGELFF.

This sequence joins TRBV6-2 or TRBV6-3 and TRBJ1-6, with 7 bases fitting TRBD1. Per germline, CDR1 MNHEY and CDR2 SVGEGT. J was trimmed by 9 bases and V by 7 bases; bases with no gene match: 15. This CDR3 is 16 amino acids long. CDR3 DNA: TGTGCCAGCACCCGAGGGGGCCCCACCACCGGTTCACCCCTCCACTTT. Protein sequence: CASTRGGPTTGSPLHF.

The V and J genes are TRBV20-1 and TRBJ2-4, with D possibly matching TRBD1 (6 bases). The CDR3 has 17 amino acids. V was clipped by 0 bases and J by 0 bases, with 15 bases between them. Germline V lookup: CDR1 DFQATT, CDR2 SNEGSKA (reference sequence). CDR3 nucleotide sequence: TGCAGTGCTAGAGATTGGACAGCGAATGTAGCCAAAAACATTCAGTACTTC. This translates into CSARDWTANVAKNIQYF.

This rearrangement joins TRBV7-2 to TRBJ2-5; no clear D gene. Germline V gene data show CDR1 as SGHTA and CDR2 as FQGNSA. Trimming pared 4 bases from V and 9 bases from J, leaving 12 bases between. This CDR3 spans 12 amino acids. In DNA, the CDR3 is TGTGCCAGCAGCTCACTAACCTGGTCCCAGTACTTC. Translation: CASSSLTWSQYF. The full variable domain, its missing parts supplied by reference TRBV7-2 and TRBJ2-5, is GAGVSQSPSNKVTEKGKDVELRCDPISGHTALYWYRQSLGQGLEFLIYFQGNSAPDKSGLPSDRFSAERTGGSVSTLTIQRTQQEDSAVYLCASSSLTWSQYFGPGTRLLVL.

The chain employs TRBV6-2 or TRBV6-3 and TRBJ1-5; 9 positions agree with TRBD1. The CDR3 is made up of 18 amino acids. The trim removed 4 bases at V and 2 bases at J, leaving 12 bases unmatched. From germline, CDR1 is MNHEY and CDR2 SVGEGT. CDR3 in amino acids: CASSSGQGGRVGNQPQHF. The CDR3 DNA reads as TGTGCCAGCAGTTCGGGACAGGGTGGCCGGGTCGGCAATCAGCCCCAGCATTTT.

The chain joins TRBV2 to TRBJ1-2, with 7 bases lining up with TRBD1. The germline gives CDR1 SNHLY, CDR2 FYNNEI. With V trimmed by 8 bases and J by 6 bases, 6 bases remained unmatched. The CDR3 is 12 amino acids. CDR3: CASHKGADGYTF. In DNA form, the CDR3 reads TGTGCCAGCCATAAGGGGGCTGATGGCTACACCTTC.

V and J are TRBV5-1 and TRBJ2-3; D is perhaps TRBD2 (6 bases). V gave up 3 bases and J gave up 1 base, with 18 bases separating them. The CDR3 runs to 17 residues. Germline V gene sequence: CDR1 SGHRS, CDR2 YFSETQ. CDR3 sequence: CASSSRPSVGGTDTQYF. The CDR3 DNA is TGCGCCAGCAGCTCGCGTCCTAGCGTAGGCGGCACAGATACGCAGTATTTT.

This clonotype has more than one count but fewer than ten. The J gene is TRBJ2-5, the V gene TRBV4-3; D not certain. The CDR3 length is 14 residues. Trimming took 2 bases from V and 0 from J, leaving 7 bases between them. Germline lookup yields CDR1 LGHNA and CDR2 YSLEER. The CDR3 sequence: CASSQQAYQETQYF. As DNA, the CDR3 is TGCGCCAGCAGCCAACAGGCGTACCAAGAGACCCAGTACTTC.

J is TRBJ2-1 and V is TRBV7-2; D might be TRBD1 (5 bases). Germline values: CDR1 SGHTA, CDR2 FQGNSA. The CDR3 runs to 15 residues. The V end was cut by 7 bases, the J end by 8 bases, with 21 bases between. Here the CDR3 reads CASTSGHSGLHEQFF. The CDR3 DNA reads TGTGCCAGCACCTCAGGACATTCCGGCCTACATGAGCAGTTCTTC.